Listed here are 12 T cell receptor beta chains from one sample, sequenced in a study of blood T cell repertoires in COVID-19. Sequencing was performed with immunoSEQ multiplex PCR; in TCRdb, only in-frame clones are kept and a portion is missing. This sample has some 160,000 clones, with about 88% found just once. Input material: peripheral blood. These TCRs come from a woman aged 80 or over with COVID-19, enrolled during active disease.

This clone appeared once. The chain links TRBV4-1 to TRBJ1-5; D is possibly TRBD1 (5 bases). In germline, CDR1 is MGHRA, CDR2 YSYEKL. Trimming left V 0 bases short and J 5 bases short, with 11 bases between. CDR3 size: 15 residues. CDR3 in DNA: TGCGCCAGCAGCCAAGAGGCGACAGAAGATCAGCCCCAGCATTTT. This translates into CASSQEATEDQPQHF.

The chain joins TRBV3-1 (or the pseudogene TRBV3-2) to TRBJ1-2; D is possibly TRBD1 (5 bases). Germline values: CDR1 LGHDT, CDR2 YNNKEL (reference sequence). The V end was cut by 0 bases, the J end by 6 bases, with 14 bases between. CDR3 length: 15 amino acids. The CDR3 DNA reads as TGTGCCAGCAGCCAAGACCCCGCAGGGAGGGATGGCTACACCTTC. It specifies CASSQDPAGRDGYTF.

The chain links TRBV28 to TRBJ1-3; no clear D. The CDR3 contains 17 residues. Germline V gene sequence: CDR1 MDHEN, CDR2 SYDVKM. V was shortened by 5 bases and J by 1 base, with 18 bases between the two germline ends. This CDR3 is CASSIRGERLSGNTIYF. The CDR3 DNA follows: TGTGCCAGCAGTATTCGCGGGGAGCGTTTGTCTGGAAACACCATATATTTT.

This chain links TRBV5-5 with TRBJ2-7; 9 bases are shared with TRBD1. With 6 bases clipped from V and 7 bases from J, the junction kept 8 bases outside the gene matches. The CDR3 length is 13 residues. Germline-derived CDR1 and CDR2 are SGHKS and YYEKEE (reference sequence). As DNA, the CDR3 is TGTGCCAGCACCTGGACAGGGGTGGGGGAGCAGTACTTC. This translates into CASTWTGVGEQYF.

As to this clone: At one end the junction does not follow the germline gene, possibly because of a read error. This chain joins TRBV7-7 and TRBJ2-7, with a tentative D call TRBD1 (5 bases). CDR1 is SSHAT, CDR2 FNYEAQ, per germline (reference sequence). The CDR3 runs to 13 residues. This CDR3 is CASSQTVSYEQYF. The CDR3 DNA sequence: TGTGCTAGCAGTCAGACAGTCTCCTACGAGCAGTACTTC.

The chain links TRBV19 to TRBJ1-1; D is possibly TRBD1 (6 bases). This CDR3 region has 19 residues. The V end was cut by 5 bases, the J end by 0 bases, with 25 bases between. Germline CDR1 reads LNHDA; CDR2 reads SQIVND (reference sequence). The CDR3 DNA reads as TGTGCCAGTAGTCAGAGGGCGCACGGGGGGGCTAGGATGAACACTGAAGCTTTCTTT. This gives the protein CASSQRAHGGARMNTEAFF.

The chain combines TRBV6-5 with TRBJ1-5; 7 nucleotides align to TRBD1. This CDR3 has 15 residues. Germline V gives CDR1 MNHEY, CDR2 SVGAGI. The junction had 9 bases not matched to a gene; V was cut back by 6 bases and J by 4 bases. DNA for the CDR3: TGTGCCAGCAGCCTACAGGGGTCGGGAAATCAGCCCCAGCATTTT. Its protein product is CASSLQGSGNQPQHF.

This clone was recorded only once. V is TRBV2 and J is TRBJ2-1, with TRBD2 identical over 7 bases. With 8 bases clipped from V and 6 bases from J, the junction kept 16 bases outside the gene matches. There are 16 residues in the CDR3. Germline CDR1 is SNHLY and CDR2 is FYNNEI. As DNA, the CDR3 is TGTGCCAGCGTCCTTGGCGGGGGATTCGGGGTCAATGAGCAGTTCTTC. Its translation: CASVLGGGFGVNEQFF. The variable domain in full, completed from reference TRBV2 and TRBJ2-1, reads EPEVTQTPSHQVTQMGQEVILRCVPISNHLYFYWYRQILGQKVEFLVSFYNNEISEKSEIFDDQFSVERPDGSNFTLKIRSTKLEDSAMYFCASVLGGGFGVNEQFFGPGTRLTVL.

The chain uses TRBV5-5 and TRBJ1-5; D gene uncertain. V was cut by 0 bases and J by 0 bases, with 7 bases left in between. This CDR3 contains 15 residues. CDR1 SGHKS and CDR2 YYEKEE come from the germline V gene (reference sequence). Here the CDR3 DNA reads TGTGCCAGCAGCTTGGATGGCCGTAGCAATCAGCCCCAGCATTTT. Its protein product is CASSLDGRSNQPQHF.

The sample holds one count of this clone. The gene calls are TRBV12-3 or TRBV12-4 and TRBJ2-7, with 8 bases aligning to TRBD1. The CDR3 is 13 residues long. Trimming removed 8 bases from V and 3 bases from J; junction bases left unmatched: 6. CDR3 bases: TGTGCCAGCGGGCGGGACAGGTACTACGAGCAGTACTTC. Protein sequence: CASGRDRYYEQYF.

The chain combines TRBV7-8 with TRBJ2-2; 8 bases fit TRBD2. Per germline, CDR1 SGHVS and CDR2 FQNEAQ. This CDR3 has 18 amino acids. V trimming: 1 base; J trimming: 4 bases; junction bases outside the gene matches: 11. CDR3 sequence: CASSLGRTSFGRTGELFF. The DNA of the CDR3 is TGTGCCAGCAGCTTAGGACGGACTAGCTTCGGTCGCACCGGGGAGCTGTTTTTT.

This clone was observed once. This sequence joins TRBV28 and TRBJ1-2, with 9 bases matching TRBD1. The CDR3 consists of 14 residues. Germline-derived CDR1 and CDR2 are MDHEN and SYDVKM. V lost 6 bases, J lost 7 bases, and 9 bases stayed unmatched. CDR3 sequence reads: CASSSQGAVGGYTF. The CDR3 coding sequence is TGTGCCAGCAGCTCACAGGGGGCGGTAGGTGGCTACACCTTC.